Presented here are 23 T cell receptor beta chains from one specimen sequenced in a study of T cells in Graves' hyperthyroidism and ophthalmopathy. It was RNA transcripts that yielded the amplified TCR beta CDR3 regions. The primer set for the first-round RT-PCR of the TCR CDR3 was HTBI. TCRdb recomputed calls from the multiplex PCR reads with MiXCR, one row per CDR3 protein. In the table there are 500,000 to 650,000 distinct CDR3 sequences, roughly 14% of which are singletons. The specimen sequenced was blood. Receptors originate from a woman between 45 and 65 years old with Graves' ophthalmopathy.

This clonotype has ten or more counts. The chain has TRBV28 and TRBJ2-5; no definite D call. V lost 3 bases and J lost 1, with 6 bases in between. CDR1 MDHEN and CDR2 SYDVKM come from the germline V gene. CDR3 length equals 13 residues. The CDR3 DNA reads TGTGCCAGCAGTTTGTTCGGCCAAGAGACCCAGTACTTC. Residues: CASSLFGQETQYF.

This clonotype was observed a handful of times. The CDR3 DNA reads as TGTGCCAGCGGTAAGGGACTAGCACTTCAACCCACAGATACGCAGTATTTT. This codes for CASGKGLALQPTDTQYF. V and J are TRBV9 and TRBJ2-3, with TRBD2 matching over 9 bases. The CDR3 has 17 amino acids. The junction had 14 bases not matched to a gene; V was cut back by 7 bases and J by 2 bases. Germline V gene sequence: CDR1 SGDLS, CDR2 YYNGEE.

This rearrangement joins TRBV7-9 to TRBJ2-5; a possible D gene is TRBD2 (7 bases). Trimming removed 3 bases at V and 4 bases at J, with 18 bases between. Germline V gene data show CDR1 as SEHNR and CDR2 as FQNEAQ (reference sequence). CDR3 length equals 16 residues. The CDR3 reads CASSLLRGDIRETQYF. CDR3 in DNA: TGTGCCAGCAGCTTGCTACGGGGGGACATTAGAGAGACCCAGTACTTC.

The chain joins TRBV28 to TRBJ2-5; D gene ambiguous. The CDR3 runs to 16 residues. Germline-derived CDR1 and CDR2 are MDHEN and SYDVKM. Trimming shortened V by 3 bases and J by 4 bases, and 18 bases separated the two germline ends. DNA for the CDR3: TGTGCCAGCAGTTTTTCGGAAAACCCAAGTCGAGAGACCCAGTACTTC. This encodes CASSFSENPSRETQYF.

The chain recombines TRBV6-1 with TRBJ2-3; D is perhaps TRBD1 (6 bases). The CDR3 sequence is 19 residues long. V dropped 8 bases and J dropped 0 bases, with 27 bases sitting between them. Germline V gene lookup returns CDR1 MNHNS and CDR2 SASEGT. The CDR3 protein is CASGQGIRSGRPSTDTQYF. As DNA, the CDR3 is TGTGCCAGCGGCCAGGGGATAAGGAGCGGACGGCCTAGCACAGATACGCAGTATTTT.

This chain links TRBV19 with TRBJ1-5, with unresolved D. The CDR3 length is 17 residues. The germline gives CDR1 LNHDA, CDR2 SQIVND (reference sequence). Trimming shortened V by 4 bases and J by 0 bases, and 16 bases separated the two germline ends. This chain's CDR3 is CASSTTLRRNSNQPQHF. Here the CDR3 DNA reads TGTGCCAGTAGTACCACCTTAAGACGGAATAGCAATCAGCCCCAGCATTTT.

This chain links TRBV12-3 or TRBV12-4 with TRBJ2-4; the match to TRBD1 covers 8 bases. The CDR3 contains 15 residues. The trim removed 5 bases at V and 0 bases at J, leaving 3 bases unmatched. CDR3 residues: CASSTDREAKNIQYF. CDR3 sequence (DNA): TGTGCCAGCAGTACGGACAGGGAAGCCAAAAACATTCAGTACTTC.

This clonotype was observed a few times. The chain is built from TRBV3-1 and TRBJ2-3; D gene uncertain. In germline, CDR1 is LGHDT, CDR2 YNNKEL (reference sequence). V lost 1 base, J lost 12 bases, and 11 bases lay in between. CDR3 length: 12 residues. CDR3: CASSQGSPVQYF. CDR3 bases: TGTGCCAGCAGCCAAGGGTCCCCAGTACAGTATTTT.

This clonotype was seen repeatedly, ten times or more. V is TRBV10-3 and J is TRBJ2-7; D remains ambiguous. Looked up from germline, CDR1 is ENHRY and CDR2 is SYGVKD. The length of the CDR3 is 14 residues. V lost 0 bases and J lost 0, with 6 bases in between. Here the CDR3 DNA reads TGTGCCATCAGTGAGTCTTCTAGCTCCTACGAGCAGTACTTC. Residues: CAISESSSSYEQYF.

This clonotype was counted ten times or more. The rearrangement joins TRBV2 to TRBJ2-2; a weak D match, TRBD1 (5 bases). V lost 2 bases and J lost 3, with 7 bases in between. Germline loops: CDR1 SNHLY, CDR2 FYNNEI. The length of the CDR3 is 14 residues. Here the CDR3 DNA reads TGTGCCAGCAGTGAACTGACAGACACCGGGGAGCTGTTTTTT. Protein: CASSELTDTGELFF.

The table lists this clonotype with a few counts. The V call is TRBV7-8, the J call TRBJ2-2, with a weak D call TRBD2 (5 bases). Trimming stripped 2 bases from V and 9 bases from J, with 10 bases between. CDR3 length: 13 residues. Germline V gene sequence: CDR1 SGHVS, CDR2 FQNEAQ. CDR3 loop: CASSLKGVRELFF. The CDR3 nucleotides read TGTGCCAGCAGCTTAAAGGGAGTCAGGGAGCTGTTTTTT.

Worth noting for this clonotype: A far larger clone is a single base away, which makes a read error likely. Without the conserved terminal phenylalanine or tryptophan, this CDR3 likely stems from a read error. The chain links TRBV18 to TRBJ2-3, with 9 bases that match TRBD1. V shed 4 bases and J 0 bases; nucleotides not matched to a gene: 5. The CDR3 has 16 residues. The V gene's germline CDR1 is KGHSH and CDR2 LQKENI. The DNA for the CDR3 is TGTGCCAGCTCACTAGGACAGGGGAGTAGCACAGATACGCAGTATCTT. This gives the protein CASSLGQGSSTDTQYL.

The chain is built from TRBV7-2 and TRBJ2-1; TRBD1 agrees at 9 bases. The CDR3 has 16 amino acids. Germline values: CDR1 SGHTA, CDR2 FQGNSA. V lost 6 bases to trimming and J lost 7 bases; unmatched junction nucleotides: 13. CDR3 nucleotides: TGTGCCAGCAGATCGAAGGGACAGGGAGGCCTGAATGAGCAGTTCTTC. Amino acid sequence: CASRSKGQGGLNEQFF.

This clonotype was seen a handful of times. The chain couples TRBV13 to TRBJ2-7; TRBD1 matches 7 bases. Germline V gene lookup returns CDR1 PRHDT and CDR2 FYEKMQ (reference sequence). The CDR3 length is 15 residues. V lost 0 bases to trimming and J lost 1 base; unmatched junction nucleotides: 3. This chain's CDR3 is CASSLGPGQSYEQYF. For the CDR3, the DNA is TGTGCCAGCAGCTTAGGCCCGGGACAGTCCTACGAGCAGTACTTC.

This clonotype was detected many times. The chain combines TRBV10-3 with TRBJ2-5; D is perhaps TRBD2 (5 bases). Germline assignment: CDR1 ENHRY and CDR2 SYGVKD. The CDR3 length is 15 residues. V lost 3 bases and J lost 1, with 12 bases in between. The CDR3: CAISDTDSIQETQYF. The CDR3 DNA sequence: TGTGCCATCAGTGATACGGACTCAATCCAAGAGACCCAGTACTTC.

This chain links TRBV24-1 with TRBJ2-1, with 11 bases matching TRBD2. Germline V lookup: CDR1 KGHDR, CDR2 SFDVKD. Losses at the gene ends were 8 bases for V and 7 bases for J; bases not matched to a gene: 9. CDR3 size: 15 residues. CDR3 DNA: TGTGCCACCAAAGGGACTAGCGGACCTCTGAATGAGCAGTTCTTC. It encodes CATKGTSGPLNEQFF.

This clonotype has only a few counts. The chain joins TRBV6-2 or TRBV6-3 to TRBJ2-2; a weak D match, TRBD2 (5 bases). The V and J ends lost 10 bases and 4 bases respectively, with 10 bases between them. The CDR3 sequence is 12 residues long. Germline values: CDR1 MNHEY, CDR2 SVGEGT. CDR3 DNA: TGTGCCAACCGGGATCGCACCGGGGAGCTGTTTTTT. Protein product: CANRDRTGELFF.

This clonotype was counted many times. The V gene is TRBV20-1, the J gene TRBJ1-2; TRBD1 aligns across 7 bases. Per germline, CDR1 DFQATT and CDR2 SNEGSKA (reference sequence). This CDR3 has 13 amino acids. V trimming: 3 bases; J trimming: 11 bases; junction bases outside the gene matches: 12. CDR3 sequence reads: CSASRQKTGQYTF. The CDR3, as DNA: TGCAGTGCTAGCAGACAAAAGACAGGGCAGTACACCTTC.

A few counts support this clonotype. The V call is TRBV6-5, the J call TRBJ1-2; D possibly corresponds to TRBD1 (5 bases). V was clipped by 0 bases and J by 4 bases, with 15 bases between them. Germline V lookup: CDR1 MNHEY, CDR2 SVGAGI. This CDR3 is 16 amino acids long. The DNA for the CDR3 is TGTGCCAGCAGTTACTCGGCAGGGCCAAAGTCCTATGGCTACACCTTC. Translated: CASSYSAGPKSYGYTF.

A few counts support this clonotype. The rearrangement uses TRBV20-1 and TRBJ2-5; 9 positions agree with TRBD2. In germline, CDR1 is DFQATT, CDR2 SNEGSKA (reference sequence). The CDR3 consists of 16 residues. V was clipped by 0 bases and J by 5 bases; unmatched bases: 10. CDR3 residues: CSARDPKRTSGETQYF. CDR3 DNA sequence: TGCAGTGCTAGAGACCCTAAGAGAACTAGCGGGGAGACCCAGTACTTC.

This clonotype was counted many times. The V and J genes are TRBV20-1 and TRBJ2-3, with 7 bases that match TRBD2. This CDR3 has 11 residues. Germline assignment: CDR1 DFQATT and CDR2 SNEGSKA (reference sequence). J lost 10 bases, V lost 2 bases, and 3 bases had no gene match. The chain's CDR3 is CSARRTSAQYF. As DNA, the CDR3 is TGCAGTGCTAGAAGAACTAGCGCGCAGTATTTT.

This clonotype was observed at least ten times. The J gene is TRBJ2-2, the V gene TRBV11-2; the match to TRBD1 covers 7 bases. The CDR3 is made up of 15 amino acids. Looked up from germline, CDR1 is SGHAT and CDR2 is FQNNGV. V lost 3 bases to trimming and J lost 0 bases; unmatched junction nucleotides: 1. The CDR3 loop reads CASSFQGANTGELFF. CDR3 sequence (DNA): TGTGCCAGCAGCTTCCAGGGGGCGAACACCGGGGAGCTGTTTTTT.

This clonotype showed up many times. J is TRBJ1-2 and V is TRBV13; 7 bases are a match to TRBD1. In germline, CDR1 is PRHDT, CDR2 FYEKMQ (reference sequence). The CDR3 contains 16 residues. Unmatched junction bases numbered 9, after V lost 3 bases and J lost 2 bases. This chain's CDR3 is CASSFADRERNYGYTF. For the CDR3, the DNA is TGTGCCAGCAGCTTTGCCGACAGGGAGCGGAACTATGGCTACACCTTC.